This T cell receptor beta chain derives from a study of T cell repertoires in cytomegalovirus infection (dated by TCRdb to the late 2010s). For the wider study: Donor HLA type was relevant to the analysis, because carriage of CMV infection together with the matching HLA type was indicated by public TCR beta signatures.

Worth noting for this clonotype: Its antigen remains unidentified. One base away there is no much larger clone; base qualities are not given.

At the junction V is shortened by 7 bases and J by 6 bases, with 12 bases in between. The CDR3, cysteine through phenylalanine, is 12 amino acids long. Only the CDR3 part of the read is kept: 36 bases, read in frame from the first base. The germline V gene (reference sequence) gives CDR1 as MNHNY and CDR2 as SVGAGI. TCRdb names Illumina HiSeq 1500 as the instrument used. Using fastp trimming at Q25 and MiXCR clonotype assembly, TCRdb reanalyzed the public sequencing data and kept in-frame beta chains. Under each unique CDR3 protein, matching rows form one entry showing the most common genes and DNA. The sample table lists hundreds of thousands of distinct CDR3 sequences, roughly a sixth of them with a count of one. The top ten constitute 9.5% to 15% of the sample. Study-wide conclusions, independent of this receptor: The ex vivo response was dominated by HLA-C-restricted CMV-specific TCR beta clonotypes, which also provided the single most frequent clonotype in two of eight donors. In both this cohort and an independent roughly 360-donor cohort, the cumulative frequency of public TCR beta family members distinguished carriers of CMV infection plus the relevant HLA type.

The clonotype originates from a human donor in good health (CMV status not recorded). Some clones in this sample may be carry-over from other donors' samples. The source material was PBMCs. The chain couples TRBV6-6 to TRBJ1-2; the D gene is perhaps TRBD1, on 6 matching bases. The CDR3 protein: CASTAQGDGYTF. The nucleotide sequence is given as TGTGCCAGCACCGCACAGGGAGATGGCTACACCTTC.